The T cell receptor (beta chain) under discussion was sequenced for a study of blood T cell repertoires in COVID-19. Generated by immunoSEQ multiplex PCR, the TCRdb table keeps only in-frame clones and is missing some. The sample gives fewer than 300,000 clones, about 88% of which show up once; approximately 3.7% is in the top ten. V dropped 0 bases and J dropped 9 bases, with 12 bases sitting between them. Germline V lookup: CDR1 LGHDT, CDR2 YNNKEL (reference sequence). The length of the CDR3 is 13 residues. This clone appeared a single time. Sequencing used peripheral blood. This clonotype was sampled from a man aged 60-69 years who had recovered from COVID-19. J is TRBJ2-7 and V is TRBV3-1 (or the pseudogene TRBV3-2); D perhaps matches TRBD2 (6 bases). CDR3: CASSQDLGEAQYF. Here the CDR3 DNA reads TGTGCCAGCAGCCAAGATTTGGGGGAGGCGCAGTACTTC.